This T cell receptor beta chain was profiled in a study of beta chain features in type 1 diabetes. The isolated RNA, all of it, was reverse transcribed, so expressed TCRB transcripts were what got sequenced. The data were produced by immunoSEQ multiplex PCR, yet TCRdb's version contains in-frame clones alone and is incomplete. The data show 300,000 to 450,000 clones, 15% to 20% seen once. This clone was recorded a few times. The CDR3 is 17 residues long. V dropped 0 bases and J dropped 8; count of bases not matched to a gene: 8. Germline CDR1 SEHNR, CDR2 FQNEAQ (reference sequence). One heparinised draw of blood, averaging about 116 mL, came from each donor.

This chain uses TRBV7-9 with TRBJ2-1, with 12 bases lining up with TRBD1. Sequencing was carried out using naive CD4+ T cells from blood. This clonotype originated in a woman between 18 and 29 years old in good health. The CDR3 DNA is TGTGCCAGCAGCTTAGCGAACCGGGACAGGGGGCGGCATGAGCAGTTCTTC. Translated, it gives CASSLANRDRGRHEQFF.